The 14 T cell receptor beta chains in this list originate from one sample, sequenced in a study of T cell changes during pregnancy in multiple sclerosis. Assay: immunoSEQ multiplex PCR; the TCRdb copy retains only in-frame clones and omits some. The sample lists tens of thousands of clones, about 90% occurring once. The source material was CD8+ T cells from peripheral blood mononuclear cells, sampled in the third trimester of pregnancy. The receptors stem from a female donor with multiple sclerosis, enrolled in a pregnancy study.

Here the CDR3 DNA reads TGTGCCAGCAGCTTGGGGGCAGGGCGGCGGATGAACACTGAAGCTTTCTTT. This gives the protein CASSLGAGRRMNTEAFF. This rearrangement joins TRBV4-2 to TRBJ1-1; perhaps TRBD1 as D (6 bases). The V gene's germline CDR1 is LGHNA and CDR2 YNFKEQ. The CDR3 sequence is 17 residues long. The V gene lost 5 bases and the J gene lost 0 bases, with 19 bases spanning the gap.

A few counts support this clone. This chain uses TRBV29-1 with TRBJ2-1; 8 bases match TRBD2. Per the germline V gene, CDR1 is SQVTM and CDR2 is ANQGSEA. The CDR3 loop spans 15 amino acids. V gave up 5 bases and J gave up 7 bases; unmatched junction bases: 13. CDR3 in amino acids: CSVIPISGVENEQFF. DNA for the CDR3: TGCAGCGTTATCCCAATTAGCGGGGTGGAGAATGAGCAGTTCTTC.

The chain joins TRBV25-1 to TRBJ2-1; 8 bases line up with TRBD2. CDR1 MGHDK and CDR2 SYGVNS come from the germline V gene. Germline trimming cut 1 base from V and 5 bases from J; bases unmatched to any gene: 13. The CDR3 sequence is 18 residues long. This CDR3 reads CASSESGKAGGQNNEQFF. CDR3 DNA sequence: TGTGCCAGCAGTGAATCCGGGAAGGCGGGGGGCCAGAACAATGAGCAGTTCTTC.

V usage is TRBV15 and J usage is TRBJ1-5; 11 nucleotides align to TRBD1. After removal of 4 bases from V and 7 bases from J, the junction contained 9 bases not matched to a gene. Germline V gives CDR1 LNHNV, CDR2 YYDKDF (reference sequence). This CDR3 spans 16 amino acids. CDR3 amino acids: CATSTRDRGSWQPQHF. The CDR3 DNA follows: TGTGCCACCAGCACCCGGGACAGGGGGAGTTGGCAGCCCCAGCATTTT.

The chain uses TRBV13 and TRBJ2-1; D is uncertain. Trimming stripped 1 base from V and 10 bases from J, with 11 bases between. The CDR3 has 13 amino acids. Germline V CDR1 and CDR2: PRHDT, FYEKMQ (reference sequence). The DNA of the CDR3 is TGTGCCAGCAGCTTAGTCCGTCGCGTGGAGCAGTTCTTC. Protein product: CASSLVRRVEQFF. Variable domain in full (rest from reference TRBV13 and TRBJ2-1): AAGVIQSPRHLIKEKRETATLKCYPIPRHDTVYWYQQGPGQDPQFLISFYEKMQSDKGSIPDRFSAQQFSDYHSELNMSSLELGDSALYFCASSLVRRVEQFFGPGTRLTVL.

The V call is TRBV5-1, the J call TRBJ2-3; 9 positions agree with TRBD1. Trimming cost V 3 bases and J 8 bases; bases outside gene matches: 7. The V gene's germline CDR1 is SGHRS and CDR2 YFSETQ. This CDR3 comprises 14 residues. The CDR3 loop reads CASSSTTGGGTQYF. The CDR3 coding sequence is TGCGCCAGCAGCTCCACTACAGGGGGCGGTACGCAGTATTTT.

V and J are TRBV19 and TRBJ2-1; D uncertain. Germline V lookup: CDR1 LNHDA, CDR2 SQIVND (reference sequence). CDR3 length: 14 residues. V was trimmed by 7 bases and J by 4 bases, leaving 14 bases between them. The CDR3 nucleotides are TGTGCCAGTAACGACCACGACGGGTACAATGAGCAGTTCTTC. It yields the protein CASNDHDGYNEQFF. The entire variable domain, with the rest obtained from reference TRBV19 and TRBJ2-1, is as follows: DGGITQSPKYLFRKEGQNVTLSCEQNLNHDAMYWYRQDPGQGLRLIYYSQIVNDFQKGDIAEGYSVSREKKESFPLTVTSAQKNPTAFYLCASNDHDGYNEQFFGPGTRLTVL.

DNA for the CDR3: TGTGCCAGCAGTGACTCGACTGGGGCCACAGATACGCAGTATTTT. It is translated as CASSDSTGATDTQYF. The chain joins TRBV6-4 to TRBJ2-3, with a tentative D call TRBD1 (5 bases). The CDR3 length is 15 residues. Germline V gene lookup returns CDR1 MRHNA and CDR2 SNTAGT. Trimming pared 0 bases from V and 2 bases from J, leaving 9 bases between.

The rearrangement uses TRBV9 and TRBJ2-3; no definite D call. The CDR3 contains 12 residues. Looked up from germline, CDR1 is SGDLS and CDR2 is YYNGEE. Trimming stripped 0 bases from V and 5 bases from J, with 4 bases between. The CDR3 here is CASSVGEDTQYF. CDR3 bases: TGTGCCAGCAGCGTAGGCGAAGATACGCAGTATTTT.

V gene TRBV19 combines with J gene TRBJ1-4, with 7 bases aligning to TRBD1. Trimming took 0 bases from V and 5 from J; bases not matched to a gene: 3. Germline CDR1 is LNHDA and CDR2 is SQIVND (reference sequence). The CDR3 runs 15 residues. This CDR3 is CASSIERGRNEKLFF. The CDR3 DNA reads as TGTGCCAGTAGTATAGAGAGGGGGCGCAATGAAAAACTGTTTTTT. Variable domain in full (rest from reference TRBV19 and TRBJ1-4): DGGITQSPKYLFRKEGQNVTLSCEQNLNHDAMYWYRQDPGQGLRLIYYSQIVNDFQKGDIAEGYSVSREKKESFPLTVTSAQKNPTAFYLCASSIERGRNEKLFFGSGTQLSVL.

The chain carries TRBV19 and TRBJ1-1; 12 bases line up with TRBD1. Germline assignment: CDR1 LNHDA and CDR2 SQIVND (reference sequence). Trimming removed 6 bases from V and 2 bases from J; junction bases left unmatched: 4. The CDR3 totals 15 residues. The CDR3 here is CASSIGTGGNTEAFF. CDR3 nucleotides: TGTGCCAGTAGCATCGGGACAGGGGGCAACACTGAAGCTTTCTTT.

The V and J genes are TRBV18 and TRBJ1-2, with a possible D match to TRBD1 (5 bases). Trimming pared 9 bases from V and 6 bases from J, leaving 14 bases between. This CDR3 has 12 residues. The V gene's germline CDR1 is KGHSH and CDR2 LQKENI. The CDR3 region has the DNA TGTGCCAGTACACAGGCCCATGATGGCTACACCTTC. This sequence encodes CASTQAHDGYTF.

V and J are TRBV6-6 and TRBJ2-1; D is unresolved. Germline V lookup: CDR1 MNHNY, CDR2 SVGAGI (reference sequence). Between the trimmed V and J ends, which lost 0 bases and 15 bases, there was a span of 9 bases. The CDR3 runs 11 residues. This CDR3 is CASSYSKRVFF. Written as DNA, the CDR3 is TGTGCCAGCAGTTACTCGAAAAGAGTGTTCTTC.

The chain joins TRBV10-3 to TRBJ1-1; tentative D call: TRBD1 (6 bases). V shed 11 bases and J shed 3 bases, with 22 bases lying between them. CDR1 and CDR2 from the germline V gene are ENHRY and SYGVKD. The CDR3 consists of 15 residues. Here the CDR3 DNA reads TGTGCCGCCCAAAATATACAGGGAAGCGACACTGAAGCTTTCTTT. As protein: CAAQNIQGSDTEAFF.